This is a list of T cell receptor beta chains from one sample in a study of metastatic and nonmetastatic thyroid tumors. TCRdb re-analyzed the PCR reads through MiXCR. The sample has approximately 31,000 clones, about 30% seen once. Sequencing used blood. The receptor source for this set is a female donor with papillary thyroid cancer or a benign thyroid nodule (not recorded which). Some clones in this sample may be carry-over from other donors' samples. CDR3s include the opening cysteine and the closing phenylalanine or tryptophan. A D gene is named only where the DNA matches it firmly. A clone size is listed for some rows: how often the clone was seen (once, few, many), or a class if it is expanded.

d_call | j_call | clone_size | v_call | cdr3_nt | cdr3_aa
TRBD2 | TRBJ2-4 | NA | TRBV12-3/TRBV12-4 | TGTGCCAGCAGATGGGGGGGGGACCGTCAAAACATTCAGTACTTC | CASRWGGDRQNIQYF
TRBD2 | TRBJ2-1 | many | TRBV19 | TGTGCCAGTAGTGTTGGGACTAGCGGGAGGGCGGCGTTCTTC | CASSVGTSGRAAFF
NA | TRBJ2-1 | few | TRBV12-3/TRBV12-4 | TGTGCCAGCACTCGGCTACCGCGGAACTACAATGAGCAGTTCTTC | CASTRLPRNYNEQFF
NA | TRBJ1-2 | many | TRBV7-3 | TGTGCCAGCAGCCGTGACCCAGGCTATGGCTACACCTTC | CASSRDPGYGYTF
TRBD1 | TRBJ1-6 | few | TRBV2 | TGTTCCAGCCGGGGACAGGGGGAACTCTCACCCCTCCACTTT | CSSRGQGELSPLHF
TRBD2 | TRBJ2-7 | many | TRBV7-9 | TGTGCCAGCAGCTTATCCTCCGGGACTAGCGGGAACTACGAGCAGTACTTC | CASSLSSGTSGNYEQYF
NA | TRBJ2-2 | few | TRBV28 | TGTGCCAGCATTTTTGGGCAGGTCGGGGAGTTGTTTTTT | CASIFGQVGELFF
NA | TRBJ2-7 | NA | TRBV9 | TGTGCCAGCAGCCCGACTATTTCCTACGAGCAGTACTTC | CASSPTISYEQYF
TRBD2 | TRBJ2-1 | NA | TRBV11-3 | TGTGCCAGCAGCCCCGGGACTAGCGGGGACTACAATGAGCAGTTCTTC | CASSPGTSGDYNEQFF
NA | TRBJ2-5 | many | TRBV29-1 | TGCAGCGTTACGGGAGTGGGGACGGGCTCCGGGAAGACCCAGTACTTC | CSVTGVGTGSGKTQYF
TRBD2 | TRBJ2-1 | many | TRBV28 | TGTGCCAGCAGTCCTTTCGGGACTAGCGGGAGCAATGAGCAGTTCTTC | CASSPFGTSGSNEQFF
NA | TRBJ1-1 | many | TRBV27 | TGTGCCAGCAGTTTGTCGTCAGGGTCGTCAGCTTTCTTT | CASSLSSGSSAFF
NA | TRBJ1-5 | many | TRBV29-1 | TGCAGCGTGCAACAGGGCAGAGATCAGCCCCAGCATTTT | CSVQQGRDQPQHF
NA | TRBJ2-5 | NA | TRBV30 | TGTGCCTGGAGTGTAAGGGCCAAAGATACCCAGTACTTC | CAWSVRAKDTQYF
NA | TRBJ2-3 | NA | TRBV5-1 | TGCGCCAGCATCAAGGCCTGGGGGGCGCGGGCATATACGCAGTATTTT | CASIKAWGARAYTQYF